Each of the 32 T cell receptor beta chains below was sequenced from the same sample in a study of T cells in women clearing cervical HPV infection. Assay used: immunoSEQ multiplex PCR; TCRdb lists only in-frame clones, some missing. Its listing shows about 29,000 clones. Sequencing was performed on blood buffy coat. All receptors derive from a woman between 18 and 70 years old with a cervical HPV16 infection that either progressed to CIN3+ or cleared (not recorded which).

About this clone: The CDR3 end lies 3 residues beyond the end of the read and is filled in from the germline J gene. This rearrangement joins TRBV5-4 to TRBJ2-5; D gene ambiguous. CDR3 length: 13 amino acids. Germline V lookup: CDR1 SGHNT, CDR2 YYREEE (reference sequence). Between the trimmed V and J ends, which lost 0 bases and 1 base, there was a span of 4 bases. This chain's CDR3 is CASSLGGQETQYF. The sequenced CDR3 bases are TGTGCCAGCAGCTTGGGAGGCCAAGAGACC.

With respect to this clone: The CDR3 extends 3 residues past the end of the read, so its final part is completed from the germline J gene. The chain uses TRBV5-1 and TRBJ2-7; 7 nucleotides line up with TRBD1. There are 14 residues in the CDR3. Germline V gene sequence: CDR1 SGHRS, CDR2 YFSETQ. V lost 4 bases, J lost 3 bases, and 7 bases stayed unmatched. Incomplete CDR3 DNA: TGCGCCAGCAGCCGTACAGGGGCGGGCTACGAG. The encoded protein is CASSRTGAGYE. The whole CDR3 protein is CASSRTGAGYEQYF.

With respect to this clone: The read is 3 residues too short to cover the CDR3 end, so that end is filled in from the germline J gene. The V call is TRBV30, the J call TRBJ2-3; 7 positions match TRBD1. J was trimmed by 2 bases and V by 3 bases; bases with no gene match: 8. From germline, CDR1 is GTSNPN and CDR2 SVGIG (reference sequence). This CDR3 spans 15 amino acids. CDR3 DNA (partial): TGTGCCTGGAGAAACAGGGGATATGCCACAGATACG. Translation gives CAWRNRGYATDT. The CDR3 as a whole reads CAWRNRGYATDTQYF.

In the case of this clone: The read ends 3 residues early relative to the CDR3; the germline J gene fills the gap. The rearrangement uses TRBV20-1 and TRBJ2-3; 10 bases agree with TRBD2. J gave up 4 bases and V 5 bases, and 9 bases lay outside the gene matches. This CDR3 comprises 15 residues. Germline V gene sequence: CDR1 DFQATT, CDR2 SNEGSKA (reference sequence). Here the CDR3 reads CSAPPPGLASDTQYF. The CDR3 DNA, read in part, is TGCAGTGCTCCCCCACCGGGACTAGCGTCAGATACG.

With regard to this clone: Read data end 3 residues before the CDR3 end; the end is taken from the germline J gene. The chain combines TRBV5-4 with TRBJ2-1; 8 positions agree with TRBD2. The V segment lost 4 bases and the J segment 5 bases; nucleotides outside the gene matches: 8. The length of the CDR3 is 15 residues. Germline-derived CDR1 and CDR2 are SGHNT and YYREEE (reference sequence). The CDR3 DNA, read in part, is TGTGCCAGCAGCCAGAGCGGGAGAGGCGACAATGAG. Amino acid sequence: CASSQSGRGDNE. The full CDR3 is CASSQSGRGDNEQFF.

Note on this clone: The read comes to an end 3 residues before the CDR3 does, leaving the germline J gene to fill in the end. The rearrangement joins TRBV20-1 to TRBJ1-5; D might be TRBD1 (5 bases). Germline V gene lookup returns CDR1 DFQATT and CDR2 SNEGSKA (reference sequence). The V end was cut by 1 base, the J end by 0 bases, with 10 bases between. The CDR3 has 15 residues. CDR3 DNA (partial): TGCAGTGCTAGAGGACAGACCGTTAGCAATCAGCCC. It specifies CSARGQTVSNQP. The whole CDR3 sequence is CSARGQTVSNQPQHF.

As concerns this clone: The read gets to within 3 residues of the CDR3 end, and the germline J gene fills in the rest. The chain links TRBV5-4 to TRBJ1-2; 9 nucleotides line up with TRBD1. The V and J ends lost 4 bases and 4 bases, in that order; junction bases with no gene match: 5. The CDR3 totals 14 residues. CDR1 is SGHNT, CDR2 YYREEE, per germline (reference sequence). This CDR3 reads CASSPRTGAYGYTF. The CDR3 DNA, read in part, is TGTGCCAGCAGCCCCCGGACAGGGGCCTATGGC. Variable domain in full (rest from reference TRBV5-4 and TRBJ1-2): ETGVTQSPTHLIKTRGQQVTLRCSSQSGHNTVSWYQQALGQGPQFIFQYYREEENGRGNFPPRFSGLQFPNYSSELNVNALELDDSALYLCASSPRTGAYGYTFGSGTRLTVV.

As regards this clone: The missing CDR3 end, 3 residues past where the read stops, is filled in from the germline J gene. This sequence joins TRBV20-1 and TRBJ1-4; the match to TRBD1 covers 8 bases. After removal of 4 bases from V and 7 bases from J, the junction contained 5 bases not matched to a gene. Germline CDR1 and CDR2: DFQATT and SNEGSKA (reference sequence). CDR3 length: 13 amino acids. CDR3 bases read: TGCAGTGCTATTACAGGGGGAATTGAAAAA. It yields the protein CSAITGGIEK. The whole CDR3 is CSAITGGIEKLFF.

Comment on this clone: The read finishes 3 residues shy of the CDR3 end, and the germline J gene is used to complete it. The chain employs TRBV19 and TRBJ1-5; 11 bases fit TRBD1. V lost 6 bases to trimming and J lost 5 bases; unmatched junction nucleotides: 0. Per germline, CDR1 LNHDA and CDR2 SQIVND (reference sequence). The CDR3 has 13 amino acids. CDR3 DNA, as far as it was read: TGTGCCAGTAGGGACAGGGGGCATCAGCCC. Translated, it gives CASRDRGHQP. Given in full, the CDR3 is CASRDRGHQPQHF.

Worth noting for this clone: The read falls 3 residues short of the CDR3 end, and the missing part is taken from the germline J gene. The J gene is TRBJ2-1, the V gene TRBV18; 11 bases line up with TRBD2. Trimming removed 6 bases from V and 8 bases from J; junction bases left unmatched: 3. CDR1 and CDR2 from the germline V gene are KGHSH and LQKENI. The CDR3 is made up of 13 amino acids. The CDR3 DNA, read in part, is TGTGCCAGCTCCACTAGCGGGGGCGATGAG. Translation gives CASSTSGGDE. The CDR3 as a whole reads CASSTSGGDEQFF.

A remark on this clone: The read falls 3 residues short of the CDR3 end, and the missing part is taken from the germline J gene. V gene TRBV6-2 or TRBV6-3 combines with J gene TRBJ2-3; a weak D match, TRBD2 (5 bases). The CDR3 length is 15 residues. In germline, CDR1 is MNHEY, CDR2 SVGEGT. Trimming removed 7 bases at V and 1 base at J, with 15 bases between. The CDR3 here is CASKHGVAGTDTQYF. Incomplete CDR3 DNA: TGTGCCAGCAAGCACGGGGTAGCTGGCACAGATACG.

Comments on this clone: With the read ending 3 residues before the CDR3 end, the germline J gene is used to fill in that end. The gene calls are TRBV27 and TRBJ2-1, with D perhaps matching TRBD1 (6 bases). The germline gives CDR1 MNHEY, CDR2 SMNVEV (reference sequence). There are 17 residues in the CDR3. Between the trimmed V and J ends, which lost 2 bases and 0 bases, there was a span of 14 bases. This CDR3 reads CASSLLGAGSSYNEQFF. The sequenced CDR3 bases are TGTGCCAGCAGTTTACTGGGGGCTGGGAGCTCCTACAATGAG.

With regard to this clone: The read halts 3 residues ahead of the CDR3 end, with the missing end drawn from the germline J gene. The rearrangement links TRBV20-1 to TRBJ2-1; D might be TRBD1 (6 bases). The V and J ends lost 1 base and 2 bases respectively, with 12 bases between them. CDR3 size: 15 residues. Germline CDR1 and CDR2: DFQATT and SNEGSKA (reference sequence). This CDR3 is CSARGGPGTYNEQFF. The DNA read from the CDR3 is TGCAGTGCTAGAGGGGGGCCAGGGACCTACAATGAG.

Concerning this clone itself: The read gets to within 3 residues of the CDR3 end, and the germline J gene fills in the rest. V and J are TRBV20-1 and TRBJ2-1; TRBD2 is a possible D gene (6 bases). CDR1 is DFQATT and CDR2 is SNEGSKA in the germline V gene (reference sequence). With 0 bases removed from V and 8 bases from J, the gap between germline ends came to 11 bases. The CDR3 spans 13 residues. CDR3 bases read: TGCAGTGCTAGAGATCTACGGGACTATGAG. It is translated as CSARDLRDYE. The whole CDR3 region reads CSARDLRDYEQFF.

Remarks on this clone: Sequencing ends 3 residues short of the CDR3 end; the germline J gene provides the rest. The rearrangement links TRBV2 to TRBJ2-7; 9 bases match TRBD1. The CDR3 is 14 amino acids. The ends lost 8 bases at V and 5 bases at J; junction bases unmatched: 10. CDR1 and CDR2 from the germline V gene are SNHLY and FYNNEI. The sequenced CDR3 bases are TGTGCCAGCTTGCCGGGACAGGGTAGCCACGAG. Translation gives CASLPGQGSHE. The full CDR3 reads CASLPGQGSHEQYF.

The CDR3 bases that were read are TGTGCCAGCAGTGAAGCGCTAGCGGGCTCCTACGAG. Its protein is CASSEALAGSYE. The CDR3 as a whole reads CASSEALAGSYEQYF. The chain uses TRBV6-1 and TRBJ2-7, with TRBD2 identical over 8 bases. From the germline J gene comes the end of the CDR3, since the read stops 3 residues before it. Unmatched junction bases numbered 1, after V lost 0 bases and J lost 0 bases. The germline gives CDR1 MNHNS, CDR2 SASEGT. This CDR3 has 15 amino acids.

CDR3 in amino acids: CASAVEGMNTEAFF. The DNA read from the CDR3 is TGTGCCAGCGCGGTCGAAGGCATGAACACTGAA. The J gene is TRBJ1-1, the V gene TRBV2, with D hard to call. Sequencing ends 3 residues short of the CDR3 end; the germline J gene provides the rest. The CDR3 extends over 14 amino acids. Germline V gives CDR1 SNHLY, CDR2 FYNNEI. V was pared by 8 bases and J by 0 bases, with 13 bases between. Filled out from reference TRBV2 and TRBJ1-1, the complete variable domain reads EPEVTQTPSHQVTQMGQEVILRCVPISNHLYFYWYRQILGQKVEFLVSFYNNEISEKSEIFDDQFSVERPDGSNFTLKIRSTKLEDSAMYFCASAVEGMNTEAFFGQGTRLTVV.

The covered CDR3 bases are TGTGCCAGCAGTGAAGCGTGGACAGGGAACGAG. Protein: CASSEAWTGNE. The entire CDR3 sequence reads CASSEAWTGNEQYF. J is TRBJ2-7 and V is TRBV6-1; TRBD1 agrees at 8 bases. The read terminates 3 residues before the CDR3 end, so the remaining end is supplied by the germline J gene. Unmatched junction bases numbered 3, after V lost 0 bases and J lost 5 bases. CDR1 MNHNS and CDR2 SASEGT come from the germline V gene. The CDR3 runs 14 residues.

As concerns this clone: The DNA ends 3 residues before the CDR3 does, and the rest of the CDR3 is filled in from the germline J gene. The V gene is TRBV19, the J gene TRBJ2-5, with TRBD1 identical over 12 bases. Looked up from germline, CDR1 is LNHDA and CDR2 is SQIVND (reference sequence). After removal of 3 bases from V and 4 bases from J, the junction contained 3 bases not matched to a gene. The CDR3 loop spans 15 amino acids. The sequenced CDR3 bases are TGTGCCAGTAGTATGGGGACAGGGGGCCGAGAGACC. It encodes CASSMGTGGRET. The CDR3 in its entirety is CASSMGTGGRETQYF. The entire variable domain, with the rest obtained from reference TRBV19 and TRBJ2-5, is as follows: DGGITQSPKYLFRKEGQNVTLSCEQNLNHDAMYWYRQDPGQGLRLIYYSQIVNDFQKGDIAEGYSVSREKKESFPLTVTSAQKNPTAFYLCASSMGTGGRETQYFGPGTRLLVL.

On this clone: The CDR3 end falls 3 residues outside the read, so it is completed with the germline J gene. The rearrangement links TRBV5-6 to TRBJ1-1, with D uncertain. CDR3 length: 14 residues. Germline V gene sequence: CDR1 SGHDT, CDR2 YYEEEE. The ends were cut back, 0 bases at V and 0 bases at J, with 6 bases in the middle. CDR3 bases read: TGTGCCAGCAGCTTGGTCAGGCTGAACACTGAA. Protein sequence: CASSLVRLNTE. Given in full, the CDR3 is CASSLVRLNTEAFF.

Regarding this clone: The CDR3 is cut off 3 residues early in the read; its end comes from the germline J gene. J is TRBJ2-5 and V is TRBV20-1, with 7 bases aligning to TRBD2. The CDR3 is 13 amino acids. V lost 0 bases, J lost 6 bases, and 4 bases stayed unmatched. Per germline, CDR1 DFQATT and CDR2 SNEGSKA (reference sequence). The sequenced part of the CDR3 DNA is TGCAGTGCTAGAGAGACTAGCACGCAGACC. Its translation is CSARETSTQT. In full, the CDR3 is CSARETSTQTQYF.

Details on this clone: The read ends 3 residues early relative to the CDR3; the germline J gene fills the gap. The chain links TRBV5-6 to TRBJ2-7, with 7 bases aligning to TRBD1. Germline lookup yields CDR1 SGHDT and CDR2 YYEEEE. J lost 3 bases, V lost 0 bases, and 3 bases had no gene match. The CDR3 contains 14 residues. CDR3: CASSLGQGYYEQYF. CDR3 bases read: TGTGCCAGCAGCTTGGGACAGGGATACTACGAG.

For this clone: The sequenced fragment ends 3 residues before the CDR3 boundary, so the rest is inferred from the germline J gene. The rearrangement joins TRBV10-1 to TRBJ2-7; 10 bases agree with TRBD2. CDR1 is WNHNN, CDR2 SYGVQD, per germline (reference sequence). CDR3 size: 15 residues. The trim removed 4 bases at V and 4 bases at J, leaving 7 bases unmatched. The CDR3 here is CASSARLAGDYEQYF. The sequenced CDR3 bases are TGCGCCAGCAGTGCCCGCCTAGCGGGAGATTACGAG.

In regard to this clone: The read halts 3 residues ahead of the CDR3 end, with the missing end drawn from the germline J gene. The J gene is TRBJ1-3, the V gene TRBV5-5; D possibly corresponds to TRBD1 (5 bases). The V end was cut by 4 bases, the J end by 0 bases, with 11 bases between. The CDR3 totals 15 residues. Germline CDR1 SGHKS, CDR2 YYEKEE (reference sequence). The DNA read from the CDR3 is TGTGCCAGCAGCGCGGGGGGGTCCTCTGGAAACACC. This encodes CASSAGGSSGNT. The whole CDR3 is CASSAGGSSGNTIYF.

In the case of this clone: The read gets to within 3 residues of the CDR3 end, and the germline J gene fills in the rest. The rearrangement uses TRBV18 and TRBJ1-5, with 11 positions matching TRBD1. The CDR3 sequence is 15 residues long. From germline, CDR1 is KGHSH and CDR2 LQKENI. The V segment lost 3 bases and the J segment 6 bases; nucleotides outside the gene matches: 4. Incomplete CDR3 DNA: TGTGCCAGCTCACCCCCGGGGACAGGGGGTCAGCCC. As protein: CASSPPGTGGQP. In full, the CDR3 is CASSPPGTGGQPQHF.

As concerns this clone: Read coverage stops 3 residues before the CDR3 terminus; the germline J gene supplies the remainder. The genes are TRBV7-9 and TRBJ2-1; perhaps TRBD1 as D (6 bases). Germline CDR1 reads SEHNR; CDR2 reads FQNEAQ (reference sequence). There are 14 residues in the CDR3. The V and J ends lost 5 bases and 3 bases respectively, with 11 bases between them. The CDR3 bases that were read are TGTGCCAGCAGCCGGACAGAGAACTACAATGAG. This gives the protein CASSRTENYNE. The entire CDR3 sequence reads CASSRTENYNEQFF.

To note about this clone: The read ends 3 residues before the CDR3 terminus; that terminus is restored from the germline J gene. The chain links TRBV29-1 to TRBJ2-7, with 11 bases matching TRBD2. The ends lost 4 bases at V and 5 bases at J; junction bases unmatched: 4. The CDR3 totals 13 residues. Germline loops: CDR1 SQVTM, CDR2 ANQGSEA. CDR3 in amino acids: CSVVAGGPHEQYF. The sequenced part of the CDR3 DNA is TGCAGCGTTGTAGCGGGAGGGCCTCACGAG.

A note on this clone: The read stops 3 residues short of the end of the CDR3; the missing end is completed from the germline J gene. The chain employs TRBV7-9 and TRBJ1-2; D possibly corresponds to TRBD1 (5 bases). The CDR3 consists of 14 residues. Trimming removed 5 bases at V and 6 bases at J, with 16 bases between. Germline lookup yields CDR1 SEHNR and CDR2 FQNEAQ (reference sequence). CDR3 sequence reads: CASSPLAGGNGYTF. The DNA read from the CDR3 is TGTGCCAGCAGCCCACTCGCGGGGGGAAATGGC.

A note on this clone: The read finishes 3 residues shy of the CDR3 end, and the germline J gene is used to complete it. The rearrangement links TRBV14 to TRBJ2-5; 7 bases line up with TRBD2. Germline V lookup: CDR1 SGHDN, CDR2 FVKESK. J was trimmed by 5 bases and V by 2 bases; bases with no gene match: 5. The CDR3 length is 14 residues. The sequenced CDR3 bases are TGTGCCAGCAGCCAACTCGGGGGGAAGGAGACC. Its translation: CASSQLGGKET. The full CDR3 protein reads CASSQLGGKETQYF.

As concerns this clone: The sequence runs out 3 residues before the end of the CDR3; the remainder is reconstructed from the germline J gene. The rearrangement uses TRBV5-4 and TRBJ2-1; 9 positions match TRBD1. This CDR3 contains 14 residues. Trimming took 4 bases from V and 4 from J; bases not matched to a gene: 3. Germline V lookup: CDR1 SGHNT, CDR2 YYREEE (reference sequence). The DNA read from the CDR3 is TGTGCCAGCAGCGACGACAGGGGGTACAATGAG. Translation: CASSDDRGYNE. The whole CDR3 region reads CASSDDRGYNEQFF. The full variable domain, with the rest looked up from reference TRBV5-4 and TRBJ2-1, is ETGVTQSPTHLIKTRGQQVTLRCSSQSGHNTVSWYQQALGQGPQFIFQYYREEENGRGNFPPRFSGLQFPNYSSELNVNALELDDSALYLCASSDDRGYNEQFFGPGTRLTVL.

Concerning this clone: The CDR3 end is not reached by the read, which stops 3 residues before it; the germline J gene fills it in. The chain combines TRBV5-5 with TRBJ1-2; TRBD1 agrees at 7 bases. Germline-derived CDR1 and CDR2 are SGHKS and YYEKEE (reference sequence). Trimming removed 2 bases from V and 6 bases from J; junction bases left unmatched: 1. The CDR3 runs 12 residues. CDR3 in amino acids: CASSFDRDGYTF. The sequenced CDR3 bases are TGTGCCAGCAGCTTCGACAGGGATGGC.

With regard to this clone: The DNA ends 3 residues before the CDR3 does, and the rest of the CDR3 is filled in from the germline J gene. This sequence joins TRBV29-1 and TRBJ2-2; D is unclear. Trimming cost V 4 bases and J 1 base, with 13 bases left between them. The CDR3 spans 15 residues. Looked up from germline, CDR1 is SQVTM and CDR2 is ANQGSEA. CDR3 DNA (partial): TGCAGCGTTGCCTCCAGGAAGGAGAACACCGGGGAG. As protein: CSVASRKENTGE. The CDR3, in full, reads CSVASRKENTGELFF.